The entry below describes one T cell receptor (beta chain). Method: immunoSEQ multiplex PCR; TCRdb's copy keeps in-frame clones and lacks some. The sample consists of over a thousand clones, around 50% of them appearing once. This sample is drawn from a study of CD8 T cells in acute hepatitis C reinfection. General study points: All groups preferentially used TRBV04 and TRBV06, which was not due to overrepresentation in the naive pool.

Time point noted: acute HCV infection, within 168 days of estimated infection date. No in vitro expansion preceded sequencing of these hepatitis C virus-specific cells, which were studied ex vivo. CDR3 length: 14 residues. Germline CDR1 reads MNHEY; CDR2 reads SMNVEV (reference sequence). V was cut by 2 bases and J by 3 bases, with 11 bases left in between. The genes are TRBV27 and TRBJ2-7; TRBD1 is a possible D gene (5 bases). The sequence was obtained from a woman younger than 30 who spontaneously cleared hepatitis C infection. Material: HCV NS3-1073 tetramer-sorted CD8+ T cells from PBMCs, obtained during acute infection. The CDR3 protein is CASSLNWQGYEQYF. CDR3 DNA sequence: TGTGCCAGCAGTTTAAATTGGCAGGGCTACGAGCAGTACTTC.